A selection of T cell receptor beta chains follows, all from one sample in a study of blood T cells in healthy people across ages. TCRdb reprocessed the 5' RACE reads via MiXCR and lists one record per CDR3 protein. The sample has fewer than 2,000,000 distinct CDR3 sequences; approximately 39% are singletons. The source material was blood. Receptors were obtained from a human donor in good health. Both conserved end residues are part of each CDR3. D genes are given only for firm matches. Clone size is stated in some rows and not others, as once, few, many or a class when expanded.

D gene	V gene	J gene	clone size	CDR3 length	CDR3 DNA	CDR3 protein
.	TRBV4-3	TRBJ2-7	.	17	TGCGCCAGCAGCCAAGATCTTAGCTTTCCGGGGGCCTACGAGCAGTACTTC	CASSQDLSFPGAYEQYF
.	TRBV4-1	TRBJ2-7	.	13	TGCGCCAGCAGCCAAGTTGAAGGCCACGAGCAGTACTTC	CASSQVEGHEQYF
.	TRBV9	TRBJ1-2	.	14	TGTGCCAGCAGCCCGAACAGGGCTTGGGATGGCTACACCTTC	CASSPNRAWDGYTF
TRBD2	TRBV20-1	TRBJ2-7	.	13	TGCAGTGCCAATCCGGGACTAGCGGGCGAGCAGTACTTC	CSANPGLAGEQYF
TRBD1	TRBV2	TRBJ2-1	few	13	TGTGCCAGCATAGGGACAGGGGAGTATGAGCAGTTCTTC	CASIGTGEYEQFF
TRBD2	TRBV7-3	TRBJ2-7	.	15	TGTGCCAGCAGCTTACTAGCGGGGATATACAATGAGCAGTACTTC	CASSLLAGIYNEQYF
TRBD2	TRBV27	TRBJ2-3	.	19	TGTGCCAGCAGTTTGTCTAGCGGGGGGGCCCTATCCAACACAGATACGCAGTATTTT	CASSLSSGGALSNTDTQYF
.	TRBV6-6	TRBJ2-3	.	16	TGTGCCAGCAGTTACGTTCGGGGGCCGTTCGGAGATACGCAGTATTTT	CASSYVRGPFGDTQYF
TRBD1	TRBV7-9	TRBJ1-4	.	17	TGTGCCAGCAGCTTCGGCGGGACAGGTCCCCTTAATGAAAAACTGTTTTTT	CASSFGGTGPLNEKLFF
TRBD2	TRBV7-3	TRBJ2-1	few	15	TGTGCCAGCAGCCCGGGACTAGCGGGGACCAATGAGCAGTTCTTC	CASSPGLAGTNEQFF
TRBD2	TRBV20-1	TRBJ2-7	.	16	TGCAGTGCTCGTCAAGCTCCGGGACTACCACAATACGAGCAGTACTTC	CSARQAPGLPQYEQYF